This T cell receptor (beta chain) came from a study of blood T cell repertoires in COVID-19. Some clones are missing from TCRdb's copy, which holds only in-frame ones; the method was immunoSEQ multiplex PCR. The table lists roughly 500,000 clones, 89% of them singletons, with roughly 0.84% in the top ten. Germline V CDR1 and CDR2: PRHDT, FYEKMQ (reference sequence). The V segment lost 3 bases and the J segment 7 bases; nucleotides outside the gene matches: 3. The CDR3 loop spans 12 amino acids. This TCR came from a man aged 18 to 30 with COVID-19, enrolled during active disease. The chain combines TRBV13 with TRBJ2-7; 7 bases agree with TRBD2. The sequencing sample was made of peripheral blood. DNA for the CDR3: TGTGCCAGCAGCTTCCCGGGGGGAGAGCAGTACTTC. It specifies CASSFPGGEQYF. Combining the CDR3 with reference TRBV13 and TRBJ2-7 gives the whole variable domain AAGVIQSPRHLIKEKRETATLKCYPIPRHDTVYWYQQGPGQDPQFLISFYEKMQSDKGSIPDRFSAQQFSDYHSELNMSSLELGDSALYFCASSFPGGEQYFGPGTRLTVT.